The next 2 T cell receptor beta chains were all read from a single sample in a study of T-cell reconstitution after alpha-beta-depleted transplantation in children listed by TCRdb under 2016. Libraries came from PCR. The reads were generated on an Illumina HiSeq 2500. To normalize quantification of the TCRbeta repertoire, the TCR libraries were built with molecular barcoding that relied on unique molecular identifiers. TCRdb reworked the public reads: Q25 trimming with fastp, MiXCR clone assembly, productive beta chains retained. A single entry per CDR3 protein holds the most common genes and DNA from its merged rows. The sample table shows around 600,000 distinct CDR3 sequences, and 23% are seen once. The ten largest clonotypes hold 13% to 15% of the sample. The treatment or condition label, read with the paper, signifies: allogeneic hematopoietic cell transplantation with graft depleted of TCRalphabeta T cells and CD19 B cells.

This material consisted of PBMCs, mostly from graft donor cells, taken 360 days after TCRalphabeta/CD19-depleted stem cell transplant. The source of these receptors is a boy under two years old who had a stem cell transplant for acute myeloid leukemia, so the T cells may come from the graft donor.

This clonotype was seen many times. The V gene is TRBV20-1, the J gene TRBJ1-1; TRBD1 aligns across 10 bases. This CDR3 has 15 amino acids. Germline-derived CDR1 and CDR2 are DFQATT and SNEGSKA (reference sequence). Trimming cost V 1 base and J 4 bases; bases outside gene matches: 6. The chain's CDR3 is CSARGQGALSTEAFF. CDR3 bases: TGCAGTGCTAGAGGACAGGGGGCGCTTAGCACTGAAGCTTTCTTT.

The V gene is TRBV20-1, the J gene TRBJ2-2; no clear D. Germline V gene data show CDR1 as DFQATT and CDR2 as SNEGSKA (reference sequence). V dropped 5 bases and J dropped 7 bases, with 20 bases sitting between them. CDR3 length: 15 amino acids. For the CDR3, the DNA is TGCAGTGCTGAGAAGACCGGAACTTGGGGCGGGGAGCTGTTTTTT. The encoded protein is CSAEKTGTWGGELFF.